Shown below are 27 T cell receptor beta chains from a single sample sequenced in a study of blood T cell repertoires in COVID-19. Clones were read by immunoSEQ multiplex PCR, and TCRdb kept only the in-frame ones, dropping some. This sample has 70,000 or so clones, with approximately 75% found just once. Sequenced input: peripheral blood. All receptors come from a human donor in a cohort sampled during active COVID-19.

The rearrangement links TRBV7-2 to TRBJ2-1; 7 positions agree with TRBD2. This CDR3 is built from 17 residues. From germline, CDR1 is SGHTA and CDR2 FQGNSA. The J segment lost 0 bases and the V segment lost 4 bases, leaving 9 bases of the junction unmatched. The CDR3 region is CASSSSSGMSSYNEQFF. Here the CDR3 DNA reads TGTGCCAGCAGCTCCTCTAGCGGCATGAGCTCCTACAATGAGCAGTTCTTC.

This clone has only one observation. The chain employs TRBV28 and TRBJ2-7; 8 bases agree with TRBD1. The CDR3 covers 20 residues. V trimming: 4 bases; J trimming: 4 bases; junction bases outside the gene matches: 24. CDR1 and CDR2 from the germline V gene are MDHEN and SYDVKM. CDR3 protein: CASSSRPGQATQSPNYEQYF. CDR3 nucleotide sequence: TGTGCCAGCAGTTCGCGTCCGGGACAGGCAACACAGAGTCCCAATTACGAGCAGTACTTC.

The chain employs TRBV28 and TRBJ1-1, with D possibly matching TRBD1 (5 bases). The V gene lost 3 bases and the J gene lost 8 bases, with 16 bases spanning the gap. From germline, CDR1 is MDHEN and CDR2 SYDVKM. CDR3 size: 14 residues. This CDR3 is CASSFQGGFFEAFF. CDR3 nucleotide sequence: TGTGCCAGCAGTTTCCAGGGAGGGTTTTTCGAAGCTTTCTTT.

The rearrangement uses TRBV7-8 and TRBJ1-3; D gene ambiguous. V was shortened by 5 bases and J by 0 bases, with 8 bases between the two germline ends. There are 14 residues in the CDR3. Germline lookup yields CDR1 SGHVS and CDR2 FQNEAQ. The CDR3 spells CASSRSDSGNTIYF. The CDR3 region has the DNA TGTGCCAGCAGCCGTTCAGACTCTGGAAACACCATATATTTT.

The V and J genes are TRBV5-1 and TRBJ2-3, with 7 bases fitting TRBD2. Per germline, CDR1 SGHRS and CDR2 YFSETQ. The CDR3 has 15 amino acids. The junction had 5 bases not matched to a gene; V was cut back by 4 bases and J by 0 bases. CDR3 amino acids: CASSPQRESTDTQYF. For the CDR3, the DNA is TGCGCCAGCAGCCCCCAGCGGGAAAGCACAGATACGCAGTATTTT.

The chain joins TRBV6-6 to TRBJ2-2; D gene unclear. The germline V and J ends were trimmed by 7 bases and 3 bases, with 9 bases remaining between them. CDR1 and CDR2 from the germline V gene are MNHNY and SVGAGI (reference sequence). CDR3 length: 13 amino acids. CDR3: CASNYPDTGELFF. CDR3 DNA sequence: TGTGCCAGCAATTATCCGGACACCGGGGAGCTGTTTTTT.

The rearrangement joins TRBV18 to TRBJ1-1, with D perhaps matching TRBD1 (5 bases). CDR1 is KGHSH, CDR2 LQKENI, per germline. This CDR3 is built from 13 residues. Between the trimmed V and J ends, which lost 4 bases and 1 base, there was a span of 7 bases. The CDR3 bases are TGTGCCAGCTCACTGGGGGGGAACACTGAAGCTTTCTTT. It yields the protein CASSLGGNTEAFF.

In its sample, this clone was seen once. This rearrangement joins TRBV6-5 to TRBJ2-2; tentatively, D is TRBD2 (5 bases). In germline, CDR1 is MNHEY, CDR2 SVGAGI. This CDR3 has 15 residues. Trimming left V 0 bases short and J 7 bases short, with 12 bases between. The CDR3 DNA reads TGTGCCAGCAGTTACTCTCCTGGAAGCGGCGGGGAGCTGTTTTTT. It encodes CASSYSPGSGGELFF.

The genes are TRBV7-2 and TRBJ2-7; D is undetermined. The CDR3 sequence is 16 residues long. V lost 4 bases, J lost 0 bases, and 16 bases lay in between. CDR1 SGHTA and CDR2 FQGNSA come from the germline V gene. CDR3 nucleotide sequence: TGTGCCAGCAGCTCCCCCCCCCACACCTTCTCCTACGAGCAGTACTTC. Its protein product is CASSSPPHTFSYEQYF.

V and J are TRBV5-4 and TRBJ2-1; D gene ambiguous. Germline V gives CDR1 SGHNT, CDR2 YYREEE (reference sequence). V was cut by 4 bases and J by 5 bases, with 19 bases left in between. The CDR3 runs to 16 residues. CDR3 sequence (DNA): TGTGCCAGCAGCCGGTCTCGAAGCCAAGCGAACAATGAGCAGTTCTTC. Protein sequence: CASSRSRSQANNEQFF.

The gene calls are TRBV10-3 and TRBJ2-1; 9 nucleotides match TRBD1. Trimming took 11 bases from V and 7 from J; bases not matched to a gene: 6. Looked up from germline, CDR1 is ENHRY and CDR2 is SYGVKD. The CDR3 is made up of 12 amino acids. The CDR3 nucleotides are TGTGCCTCCGGGACAGGGTGGAATGAGCAGTTCTTC. It translates to CASGTGWNEQFF.

The V gene is TRBV19, the J gene TRBJ2-2; 12 bases map to TRBD2. The CDR3 is 17 residues long. Looked up from germline, CDR1 is LNHDA and CDR2 is SQIVND (reference sequence). V lost 3 bases and J lost 8; bases outside the gene matches: 10. In DNA, the CDR3 is TGTGCCAGTAGTATTGCGTTAGGACTAGCGGGGCAGGGGGAGCTGTTTTTT. It is translated as CASSIALGLAGQGELFF.

This chain uses TRBV10-3 with TRBJ2-5, with TRBD2 matching over 8 bases. After removal of 8 bases from V and 2 bases from J, the junction contained 4 bases not matched to a gene. The CDR3 has 13 residues. The V gene's germline CDR1 is ENHRY and CDR2 SYGVKD. The CDR3 is CAIRGGDQETQYF. The CDR3, as DNA: TGTGCCATCCGGGGGGGCGATCAAGAGACCCAGTACTTC.

This clone was seen only a few times. The V gene is TRBV3-1 (or the pseudogene TRBV3-2), the J gene TRBJ1-1, with D uncertain. V was cut by 0 bases and J by 1 base, with 9 bases left in between. Germline CDR1 reads LGHDT; CDR2 reads YNNKEL (reference sequence). This CDR3 is 15 amino acids long. The CDR3 nucleotides are TGTGCCAGCAGCCAAGATAACGGCGGGAACACTGAAGCTTTCTTT. This translates into CASSQDNGGNTEAFF.

CDR3 coding DNA: TGTGCCAGCAGTTCCCTACAGGGGCCCTTCACTGAAGCTTTCTTT. This sequence encodes CASSSLQGPFTEAFF. The V and J genes are TRBV28 and TRBJ1-1; 7 nucleotides align to TRBD1. CDR3 length equals 15 residues. V shed 4 bases, J shed 4 bases, and the junction held 9 bases outside the gene matches. Germline V lookup: CDR1 MDHEN, CDR2 SYDVKM.

This chain uses TRBV7-2 with TRBJ1-4, with a possible D match to TRBD1 (5 bases). Between the trimmed V and J ends, which lost 1 base and 10 bases, there was a span of 13 bases. Germline CDR1 SGHTA, CDR2 FQGNSA. This CDR3 comprises 14 residues. The DNA of the CDR3 is TGTGCCAGCAGCTTAGACGGGGGAGCGGGAAAACTGTTTTTT. Its protein product is CASSLDGGAGKLFF.

In this sample, this clone turned up a few times. The chain carries TRBV27 and TRBJ1-4; possible D gene TRBD1, 6 bases. V was clipped by 7 bases and J by 8 bases, with 11 bases between them. Germline-derived CDR1 and CDR2 are MNHEY and SMNVEV (reference sequence). The length of the CDR3 is 12 residues. CDR3 in amino acids: CASTDRSEKLFF. CDR3 nucleotide sequence: TGTGCCAGCACCGACAGGAGCGAAAAACTGTTTTTT.

The chain is built from TRBV18 and TRBJ1-5; TRBD1 matches 8 bases. In germline, CDR1 is KGHSH, CDR2 LQKENI. V shed 2 bases, J shed 3 bases, and the junction held 6 bases outside the gene matches. CDR3 size: 16 residues. The DNA for the CDR3 is TGTGCCAGCTCACCAGAGCAGGGGGCCTTCAATCAGCCCCAGCATTTT. It codes for CASSPEQGAFNQPQHF.

The V and J genes are TRBV6-5 and TRBJ2-7, with D hard to call. There are 15 residues in the CDR3. CDR1 is MNHEY, CDR2 SVGAGI, per germline. V was pared by 0 bases and J by 2 bases, with 11 bases between. The CDR3 DNA sequence: TGTGCCAGCAGTTACTCGGCAGGATATACCTACGAGCAGTACTTC. As protein: CASSYSAGYTYEQYF.

J is TRBJ2-7 and V is TRBV11-2; D is unclear. The germline CDR1 and CDR2 sequences are SGHAT and FQNNGV. Trimming shortened V by 4 bases and J by 5 bases, and 6 bases separated the two germline ends. CDR3 length: 11 amino acids. The CDR3: CASSSFDEQYF. In DNA form, the CDR3 reads TGTGCCAGCAGCTCTTTCGACGAGCAGTACTTC.

The chain couples TRBV28 to TRBJ2-5; the D gene is possibly TRBD1 (6 bases). The length of the CDR3 is 14 residues. V was pared by 8 bases and J by 2 bases, with 15 bases between. Looked up from germline, CDR1 is MDHEN and CDR2 is SYDVKM. CDR3 loop: CASAKPTGQETQYF. In DNA form, the CDR3 reads TGTGCCAGCGCGAAGCCGACAGGACAAGAGACCCAGTACTTC.

The CDR3 sequence is CAISPTSGSTDTQYF. CDR3 nucleotides: TGTGCCATCAGCCCGACTAGCGGTAGCACAGATACGCAGTATTTT. The genes are TRBV10-3 and TRBJ2-3; 9 nucleotides match TRBD2. This CDR3 region has 15 residues. Germline CDR1 is ENHRY and CDR2 is SYGVKD. The J segment lost 0 bases and the V segment lost 6 bases, leaving 4 bases of the junction unmatched.

The rearrangement joins TRBV6-6 to TRBJ1-5, with TRBD1 identical over 9 bases. The germline V gene encodes CDR1 MNHNY and CDR2 SVGAGI (reference sequence). This CDR3 comprises 19 residues. The trim removed 5 bases at V and 6 bases at J, leaving 20 bases unmatched. Here the CDR3 reads CASSPSTGTGSGRFQPQHF. The CDR3 DNA reads TGTGCCAGCAGTCCATCTACCGGGACAGGGAGCGGCAGGTTTCAGCCCCAGCATTTT.

The CDR3 loop is CASSRLGENTEAFF. In DNA, the CDR3 is TGTGCCAGCTCAAGGTTAGGGGAGAACACTGAAGCTTTCTTT. This chain uses TRBV18 with TRBJ1-1; possible D gene TRBD1, 5 bases. Germline CDR1 is KGHSH and CDR2 is LQKENI. Trimming shortened V by 5 bases and J by 1 base, and 11 bases separated the two germline ends. The CDR3 covers 14 residues.

The CDR3 DNA is TGCGCCAGCAGCTTGGCCGGGACAGGGCTTTCACCCCTCCACTTT. It is translated as CASSLAGTGLSPLHF. V usage is TRBV5-1 and J usage is TRBJ1-6, with TRBD1 identical over 9 bases. With V trimmed by 0 bases and J by 9 bases, 4 bases remained unmatched. The CDR3 consists of 15 residues. Germline lookup yields CDR1 SGHRS and CDR2 YFSETQ.

J is TRBJ1-5 and V is TRBV2; the match to TRBD1 covers 9 bases. Germline V gene data show CDR1 as SNHLY and CDR2 as FYNNEI. This CDR3 has 14 residues. Trimming took 3 bases from V and 5 from J; bases not matched to a gene: 2. CDR3 sequence reads: CASSEGQGYQPQHF. DNA for the CDR3: TGTGCCAGCAGTGAGGGACAGGGCTATCAGCCCCAGCATTTT.

The chain is built from TRBV27 and TRBJ1-1; D ambiguous. V was shortened by 7 bases and J by 0 bases, with 21 bases between the two germline ends. Germline V gene data show CDR1 as MNHEY and CDR2 as SMNVEV (reference sequence). The CDR3 contains 17 residues. The CDR3 is CASTQTRLSLLNTEAFF. In DNA, the CDR3 is TGTGCCAGCACCCAGACACGTCTAAGTCTTTTGAACACTGAAGCTTTCTTT.